These T cell receptor beta chains were read from a single sample in a study of cytomegalovirus exposure and HLA in healthy donors. Profiling relied on immunoSEQ multiplex PCR, and the TCRdb table lists in-frame clones only, not all of them. The sample records fewer than 200,000 clones, about two thirds being singletons. Sequencing input: PBMCs. These receptors were taken from a human donor in good health. The CDR3 runs from the conserved cysteine through the conserved F or W. D genes are given only for firm matches. Rows give clone size only sometimes, using once, few, many, or a class for an expanded clone.

cdr3_aa: CASSLLGFHEQYF
cdr3_nt: TGTGCCAGCAGCTTACTCGGTTTCCACGAGCAGTACTTC
clone_size: few
d_call: .
j_call: TRBJ2-7
v_call: TRBV7-3

cdr3_aa: CASNTLGAGNTEAFF
cdr3_nt: TGTGCCAGCAACACGCTAGGGGCCGGGAACACTGAAGCTTTCTTT
clone_size: .
d_call: .
j_call: TRBJ1-1
v_call: TRBV5-4

cdr3_aa: CASSNTLAGEDSYEQYF
cdr3_nt: TGTGCCAGTAGTAACACATTAGCGGGGGAGGACTCCTACGAGCAGTACTTC
clone_size: .
d_call: TRBD2
j_call: TRBJ2-7
v_call: TRBV19

cdr3_aa: CASSPNTAGGDLNEQFF
cdr3_nt: TGTGCCAGCAGCCCGAACACAGCGGGGGGCGACCTTAATGAGCAGTTCTTC
clone_size: .
d_call: TRBD2
j_call: TRBJ2-1
v_call: TRBV7-6

cdr3_aa: CASSDSADRNTEAFF
cdr3_nt: TGTGCCAGCAGTGACTCGGCAGACAGAAACACTGAAGCTTTCTTT
clone_size: .
d_call: .
j_call: TRBJ1-1
v_call: TRBV6-4

cdr3_aa: CASSVVSLAAFNTGELFF
cdr3_nt: TGTGCCAGCAGCGTAGTAAGTCTAGCGGCTTTCAACACCGGGGAGCTGTTTTTT
clone_size: once
d_call: TRBD2
j_call: TRBJ2-2
v_call: TRBV9

cdr3_aa: CASSERFGGYGYTF
cdr3_nt: TGCGCCAGCAGTGAGAGGTTCGGGGGCTATGGCTACACCTTC
clone_size: .
d_call: .
j_call: TRBJ1-2
v_call: TRBV10-1

cdr3_aa: CASGRLGGDTEAFF
cdr3_nt: TGTGCTAGTGGTCGGCTTGGAGGGGACACTGAAGCTTTCTTT
clone_size: few
d_call: .
j_call: TRBJ1-1
v_call: TRBV12-5

cdr3_aa: CASAEANYGYTF
cdr3_nt: TGTGCCAGCGCCGAAGCTAACTATGGCTACACCTTC
clone_size: .
d_call: .
j_call: TRBJ1-2
v_call: TRBV10-3

cdr3_aa: CASSQEGGVNTEAFF
cdr3_nt: TGCGCCAGCAGCCAAGAGGGCGGGGTAAACACTGAAGCTTTCTTT
clone_size: few
d_call: .
j_call: TRBJ1-1
v_call: TRBV4-3

cdr3_aa: CASSQGRDRGFEKLFF
cdr3_nt: TGCGCCAGCAGCCAAGGAAGGGACAGGGGGTTTGAAAAACTGTTTTTT
clone_size: .
d_call: TRBD1
j_call: TRBJ1-4
v_call: TRBV4-3

cdr3_aa: CASSPSAGDTQYF
cdr3_nt: TGTGCCAGCAGCCCATCAGCGGGGGATACGCAGTATTTT
clone_size: .
d_call: TRBD2
j_call: TRBJ2-3
v_call: TRBV7-3

cdr3_aa: CVAAVGSNQPQHF
cdr3_nt: TGTGTGGCGGCGGTGGGTAGCAATCAGCCCCAGCATTTT
clone_size: .
d_call: .
j_call: TRBJ1-5
v_call: TRBV6-6

cdr3_aa: CASSVRTVNEQFF
cdr3_nt: TGCGCCAGCAGCGTACGGACTGTCAATGAGCAGTTCTTC
clone_size: .
d_call: .
j_call: TRBJ2-1
v_call: TRBV4-1

cdr3_aa: CASSHRQGNQPQHF
cdr3_nt: TGTGCCAGCAGCCACCGGCAGGGAAATCAGCCCCAGCATTTT
clone_size: .
d_call: .
j_call: TRBJ1-5
v_call: TRBV5-8

cdr3_aa: CASSGRGQAVETQYF
cdr3_nt: TGTGCCAGCAGTGGCCGGGGACAGGCGGTAGAGACCCAGTACTTC
clone_size: few
d_call: TRBD1
j_call: TRBJ2-5
v_call: TRBV2

cdr3_aa: CASSIQGSQPQHF
cdr3_nt: TGTGCCAGTAGTATCCAGGGGAGTCAGCCCCAGCATTTT
clone_size: .
d_call: .
j_call: TRBJ1-5
v_call: TRBV19

cdr3_aa: CAWSVGSNTEAFF
cdr3_nt: TGTGCCTGGAGTGTAGGGAGCAACACTGAAGCTTTCTTT
clone_size: few
d_call: .
j_call: TRBJ1-1
v_call: TRBV30

cdr3_aa: CASREGNTEAFF
cdr3_nt: TGTGCCAGCCGAGAGGGAAACACTGAAGCTTTCTTT
clone_size: .
d_call: .
j_call: TRBJ1-1
v_call: TRBV6-5

cdr3_aa: CASSPHPRPGLSYEQYF
cdr3_nt: TGTGCCAGCAGCCCTCATCCCCGCCCGGGACTATCCTACGAGCAGTACTTC
clone_size: .
d_call: TRBD2
j_call: TRBJ2-7
v_call: TRBV7-9